These 28 T cell receptor beta chains were sequenced from one sample in a study of a mutant IDH1 vaccine in newly diagnosed glioma (dated by TCRdb to the early 2020s). Receptors were amplified or captured by the immunoSEQ multiplex PCR assay. TCRdb took over this immuneACCESS table, retaining in-frame rearrangements with V and J assigned. Such tables are incomplete; in checked studies, under half of the missing clones stem from an unresolved V gene, and the remainder is unexplained. This sample comprises approximately 82,000 clones, 75% to 85% of them detected only once. The ten biggest clones cover roughly 2% of the sample. The sample's time point, from its label and the paper: week 23, last vaccination. A 20-mer mutant IDH1 peptide at 300 micrograms in Montanide made up each vaccine dose, which was injected subcutaneously together with topical imiquimod. These receptors have no identified antigens.

The specimen was PBMCs, collected from a glioma patient whose treatment included an IDH1 peptide vaccine. These TCRs come from a man aged 25-40 years with glioma. Some clones in this sample may be carry-over from other donors' samples.

V usage is TRBV5-1 and J usage is TRBJ1-6, with 9 bases that match TRBD1. The germline V gene encodes CDR1 SGHRS and CDR2 YFSETQ. The CDR3 is made up of 16 amino acids. J was trimmed by 7 bases and V by 0 bases; bases with no gene match: 5. In DNA form, the CDR3 reads TGCGCCAGCAGCTTGGATTGGGACAGGGTAAATTCACCCCTCCACTTT. Translating gives CASSLDWDRVNSPLHF.

This chain links TRBV11-2 with TRBJ1-2, with a weak D call TRBD1 (5 bases). The V end lost 0 bases, the J end lost 4 bases, and 9 bases lay between the germline ends. The CDR3 covers 14 residues. Germline lookup yields CDR1 SGHAT and CDR2 FQNNGV. The chain's CDR3 is CASSLERGSYGYTF. CDR3 in DNA: TGTGCCAGCAGCTTAGAGCGGGGGTCCTATGGCTACACCTTC.

The chain recombines TRBV5-6 with TRBJ2-3; possible D gene TRBD2, 6 bases. CDR1 SGHDT and CDR2 YYEEEE come from the germline V gene. The CDR3 is made up of 15 amino acids. Trimming shortened V by 2 bases and J by 0 bases, and 10 bases separated the two germline ends. The CDR3 region is CASSFWGVSTDTQYF. In nucleotides, the CDR3 is TGTGCCAGCAGCTTTTGGGGGGTGAGCACAGATACGCAGTATTTT.

This chain links TRBV18 with TRBJ1-1; 10 nucleotides line up with TRBD1. There are 17 residues in the CDR3. J gave up 7 bases and V 3 bases, and 14 bases lay outside the gene matches. The V gene's germline CDR1 is KGHSH and CDR2 LQKENI. Written as DNA, the CDR3 is TGTGCCAGCTCACCCCAAGACTCCGGGACAGGGGTGGGTGAAGCTTTCTTT. It is translated as CASSPQDSGTGVGEAFF.

This clone came up a few times. V usage is TRBV9 and J usage is TRBJ2-7, with 8 bases aligning to TRBD1. The CDR3 runs to 15 residues. Looked up from germline, CDR1 is SGDLS and CDR2 is YYNGEE. The junction had 5 bases not matched to a gene; V was cut back by 2 bases and J by 1 base. Written as DNA, the CDR3 is TGTGCCAGCAGCGTTGACAGGGGCCTGTCCTACGAGCAGTACTTC. Translated, it gives CASSVDRGLSYEQYF.

This chain joins TRBV30 and TRBJ1-1, with D uncertain. Germline CDR1 reads GTSNPN; CDR2 reads SVGIG (reference sequence). CDR3 length: 14 residues. Trimming stripped 6 bases from V and 5 bases from J, with 19 bases between. The CDR3 coding sequence is TGTGCCTGTCGGAGGAGGTTGTCGGGGACTGAAGCTTTCTTT. It is translated as CACRRRLSGTEAFF.

The chain employs TRBV7-3 and TRBJ1-2; D not certain. CDR3 length: 13 amino acids. The ends were cut back, 0 bases at V and 6 bases at J, with 8 bases in the middle. Germline V gene sequence: CDR1 SGHTA, CDR2 FQGTGA. CDR3 nucleotide sequence: TGTGCCAGCAGCTTAACGGGGATCGATGGCTACACCTTC. Its translation is CASSLTGIDGYTF. Based on the CDR3 plus reference TRBV7-3 and TRBJ1-2, the full variable domain is GAGVSQTPSNKVTEKGKYVELRCDPISGHTALYWYRQSLGQGPEFLIYFQGTGAADDSGLPNDRFFAVRPEGSVSTLKIQRTERGDSAVYLCASSLTGIDGYTFGSGTRLTVV.

CDR3 bases: TGTGCCAGCAGCGGGACAGGGGCCCCGAGTGCTAACTATGGCTACACCTTC. It yields the protein CASSGTGAPSANYGYTF. The V gene is TRBV9, the J gene TRBJ1-2; TRBD1 matches at 9 bases. This CDR3 has 17 amino acids. Trimming took 3 bases from V and 0 from J; bases not matched to a gene: 9. CDR1 is SGDLS, CDR2 YYNGEE, per germline.

This clone was observed once. The CDR3 nucleotides are TGTGCCATCAGTGAGTTCATAAATTCCGGTGAGCAGTTCTTC. Protein product: CAISEFINSGEQFF. The rearrangement links TRBV10-3 to TRBJ2-1; D remains ambiguous. This CDR3 comprises 14 residues. Trimming stripped 1 base from V and 9 bases from J, with 13 bases between. Per the germline V gene, CDR1 is ENHRY and CDR2 is SYGVKD.

The count of this clone is one. V gene TRBV7-9 combines with J gene TRBJ2-3; D remains ambiguous. Trimming cost V 5 bases and J 2 bases, with 8 bases left between them. The CDR3 runs to 13 residues. The germline V gene encodes CDR1 SEHNR and CDR2 FQNEAQ (reference sequence). The CDR3 loop is CASSLPPTDTQYF. CDR3 nucleotide sequence: TGTGCCAGCAGCCTACCCCCCACAGATACGCAGTATTTT.

The chain has TRBV5-6 and TRBJ1-2; a possible D gene is TRBD1 (6 bases). This CDR3 has 14 amino acids. Germline lookup yields CDR1 SGHDT and CDR2 YYEEEE. The V end lost 4 bases, the J end lost 4 bases, and 14 bases lay between the germline ends. The CDR3: CASSQRQELYGYTF. In nucleotides, the CDR3 is TGTGCCAGCAGCCAAAGACAGGAACTCTATGGCTACACCTTC.

For this clone: At one end, the junction sequence differs from germline, possibly due to a read error. The CDR3 region has the DNA TGTGCCAGCTACCCCTCGCGAGCGGGAGTCGGGCATTTT. Protein product: CASYPSRAGVGHF. J is TRBJ2-3 and V is TRBV28; 8 bases match TRBD2. CDR1 MDHEN and CDR2 SYDVKM come from the germline V gene. The CDR3 consists of 13 residues. The complete variable domain, with remaining parts taken from reference TRBV28 and TRBJ2-3, reads DVKVTQSSRYLVKRTGEKVFLECVQDMDHENMFWYRQDPGLGLRLIYFSYDVKMKEKGDIPEGYSVSREKKERFSLILESASTNQTSMYLCASYPSRAGVGHFGPGTRLTVL.

This sequence joins TRBV28 and TRBJ1-2, with a possible D match to TRBD1 (6 bases). The ends were cut back, 5 bases at V and 4 bases at J, with 11 bases in the middle. The germline gives CDR1 MDHEN, CDR2 SYDVKM. The CDR3 has 13 amino acids. CDR3 sequence reads: CASSTTGIYGYTF. Written as DNA, the CDR3 is TGTGCCAGCAGTACTACAGGGATCTATGGCTACACCTTC.

The V gene is TRBV6-1, the J gene TRBJ1-5; the D is unclear. The CDR3 runs to 13 residues. Per the germline V gene, CDR1 is MNHNS and CDR2 is SASEGT. The V end lost 0 bases, the J end lost 6 bases, and 6 bases lay between the germline ends. The CDR3 loop reads CASSEAPSQPQHF. The CDR3 DNA sequence: TGTGCCAGCAGTGAAGCCCCCAGTCAGCCCCAGCATTTT.

The chain is built from TRBV9 and TRBJ1-1; D ambiguous. V was cut by 1 base and J by 3 bases, with 7 bases left in between. The CDR3 is 13 residues long. CDR1 is SGDLS and CDR2 is YYNGEE in the germline V gene. CDR3 in DNA: TGTGCCAGCAGCGTACAGGACCACACTGAAGCTTTCTTT. Translated: CASSVQDHTEAFF.

The J gene is TRBJ2-3, the V gene TRBV30; 14 bases are shared with TRBD2. The CDR3 contains 16 residues. Germline V gene data show CDR1 as GTSNPN and CDR2 as SVGIG (reference sequence). The junction had 9 bases not matched to a gene; V was cut back by 8 bases and J by 2 bases. The CDR3 loop is CAAGTSGSVATDTQYF. The CDR3 bases are TGTGCCGCCGGGACTAGCGGGAGCGTTGCCACAGATACGCAGTATTTT.

This clone was counted between two and nine times. V usage is TRBV7-9 and J usage is TRBJ1-3, with unresolved D. The V and J ends lost 1 base and 8 bases respectively, with 9 bases between them. The CDR3 loop spans 13 amino acids. Germline CDR1 reads SEHNR; CDR2 reads FQNEAQ (reference sequence). This CDR3 reads CASSLEPLDTIYF. As DNA, the CDR3 is TGTGCCAGCAGCTTAGAACCTTTGGACACCATATATTTT.

In nucleotides, the CDR3 is TGTGCCAGCAGCCACCCGAACGGGGGAGATACGCAGTATTTT. Translated: CASSHPNGGDTQYF. The chain employs TRBV5-4 and TRBJ2-3, with a weak D call TRBD2 (6 bases). The CDR3 totals 14 residues. Per the germline V gene, CDR1 is SGHNT and CDR2 is YYREEE (reference sequence). With 4 bases removed from V and 5 bases from J, the gap between germline ends came to 14 bases. The full variable domain, in which reference TRBV5-4 and TRBJ2-3 provide the parts outside the CDR3, is ETGVTQSPTHLIKTRGQQVTLRCSSQSGHNTVSWYQQALGQGPQFIFQYYREEENGRGNFPPRFSGLQFPNYSSELNVNALELDDSALYLCASSHPNGGDTQYFGPGTRLTVL.

The J gene is TRBJ2-5, the V gene TRBV29-1; no clear D gene. Germline loops: CDR1 SQVTM, CDR2 ANQGSEA. Trimming cost V 3 bases and J 2 bases, with 4 bases left between them. The CDR3 contains 11 residues. Here the CDR3 DNA reads TGCAGCGTTGAGGAGCAAGAGACCCAGTACTTC. It codes for CSVEEQETQYF.

The rearrangement uses TRBV28 and TRBJ1-5; a weak D match, TRBD1 (6 bases). Trimming stripped 4 bases from V and 1 base from J, with 14 bases between. This CDR3 is built from 16 residues. Germline V gene sequence: CDR1 MDHEN, CDR2 SYDVKM. In nucleotides, the CDR3 is TGTGCCAGCAGTTCACAACAGGGCGGCAGCAATCAGCCCCAGCATTTT. It encodes CASSSQQGGSNQPQHF.

The gene calls are TRBV28 and TRBJ1-4; D not certain. The CDR3 spans 12 residues. V lost 3 bases, J lost 6 bases, and 5 bases lay in between. Germline lookup yields CDR1 MDHEN and CDR2 SYDVKM. CDR3 protein: CASSLADEKLFF. Written as DNA, the CDR3 is TGTGCCAGCAGTTTGGCAGATGAAAAACTGTTTTTT.

The gene calls are TRBV7-3 and TRBJ2-2, with D perhaps matching TRBD1 (6 bases). The CDR3 extends over 13 amino acids. V lost 2 bases to trimming and J lost 8 bases, with 9 bases between them. CDR1 and CDR2 from the germline V gene are SGHTA and FQGTGA. The CDR3 reads CASSLAGEGELFF. The DNA for the CDR3 is TGTGCCAGCAGCTTAGCAGGGGAGGGGGAGCTGTTTTTT. Full variable domain (remainder filled in from reference TRBV7-3 and TRBJ2-2): GAGVSQTPSNKVTEKGKYVELRCDPISGHTALYWYRQSLGQGPEFLIYFQGTGAADDSGLPNDRFFAVRPEGSVSTLKIQRTERGDSAVYLCASSLAGEGELFFGEGSRLTVL.

The rearrangement uses TRBV13 and TRBJ1-1; D gene unclear. Trimming cost V 5 bases and J 8 bases, with 12 bases left between them. Germline V gene data show CDR1 as PRHDT and CDR2 as FYEKMQ (reference sequence). This CDR3 spans 12 amino acids. The CDR3 region is CASSAMVREAFF. For the CDR3, the DNA is TGTGCCAGCAGCGCCATGGTACGGGAAGCTTTCTTT. Full variable domain (missing parts from reference TRBV13 and TRBJ1-1): AAGVIQSPRHLIKEKRETATLKCYPIPRHDTVYWYQQGPGQDPQFLISFYEKMQSDKGSIPDRFSAQQFSDYHSELNMSSLELGDSALYFCASSAMVREAFFGQGTRLTVV.

This sequence joins TRBV7-2 and TRBJ1-4, with 11 bases matching TRBD1. The CDR3 is 18 residues long. CDR1 and CDR2 (germline): SGHTA, FQGNSA. V was pared by 5 bases and J by 4 bases, with 12 bases of the junction left unmatched. In DNA, the CDR3 is TGTGCCAGCAGCCTTCTGGGACAGGGGGTTTGGGGTAATGAAAAACTGTTTTTT. It translates to CASSLLGQGVWGNEKLFF.

V is TRBV6-1 and J is TRBJ2-4; D is possibly TRBD1 or TRBD2 (5 bases each). The CDR3 consists of 17 residues. The germline CDR1 and CDR2 sequences are MNHNS and SASEGT. With 4 bases removed from V and 4 bases from J, the gap between germline ends came to 20 bases. CDR3 sequence: CASSGAILGRAKNIQYF. The CDR3 region has the DNA TGTGCCAGCAGTGGGGCGATCCTGGGACGGGCAAAAAACATTCAGTACTTC.

The gene calls are TRBV5-1 and TRBJ2-6; D may be TRBD1 or TRBD2 (6 bases each). The CDR3 extends over 15 amino acids. The V end was cut by 0 bases, the J end by 6 bases, with 10 bases between. CDR1 is SGHRS and CDR2 is YFSETQ in the germline V gene. Here the CDR3 reads CASSLEGGSANVLTF. Here the CDR3 DNA reads TGCGCCAGCAGCTTGGAGGGGGGTTCGGCCAACGTCCTGACTTTC. Based on the CDR3 plus reference TRBV5-1 and TRBJ2-6, the full variable domain is KAGVTQTPRYLIKTRGQQVTLSCSPISGHRSVSWYQQTPGQGLQFLFEYFSETQRNKGNFPGRFSGRQFSNSRSEMNVSTLELGDSALYLCASSLEGGSANVLTFGAGSRLTVL.

The chain uses TRBV7-8 and TRBJ2-2, with D unresolved. The CDR3 consists of 14 residues. V gave up 6 bases and J gave up 4 bases, with 12 bases separating them. Germline V CDR1 and CDR2: SGHVS, FQNEAQ. Written as DNA, the CDR3 is TGTGCCAGCAGTTCCAAGACCCGCACCGGGGAGCTGTTTTTT. Protein product: CASSSKTRTGELFF.

Only one count was recorded for this clone. V and J are TRBV15 and TRBJ1-1, with a possible D match to TRBD1 (5 bases). Per germline, CDR1 LNHNV and CDR2 YYDKDF (reference sequence). The V end lost 1 base, the J end lost 5 bases, and 17 bases lay between the germline ends. The CDR3 length is 16 residues. The CDR3 DNA follows: TGTGCCACCAGCAGAGTACGGGTGGGGGTTTGGACTGAAGCTTTCTTT. It is translated as CATSRVRVGVWTEAFF.